This passage covers 21 T cell receptor beta chains from one sample sequenced in a study of cytomegalovirus exposure and HLA in healthy donors. The PCR employed 60 Vbeta primers together with 13 Jbeta primers. Sequencing used immunoSEQ multiplex PCR; TCRdb keeps in-frame clones, though not all of them. The table has approximately 40,000 clones, 81% seen once; the top ten hold roughly 9.3%. What was sequenced was PBMCs. Receptor source: a woman in her thirties or forties in good health and CMV-seronegative.

The chain uses TRBV10-1 and TRBJ1-1, with D unclear. CDR3 size: 11 residues. From germline, CDR1 is WNHNN and CDR2 SYGVQD (reference sequence). The V gene lost 5 bases and the J gene lost 7 bases, with 8 bases spanning the gap. CDR3 protein: CASSTAIEAFF. In DNA, the CDR3 is TGCGCCAGCAGTACAGCTATTGAAGCTTTCTTT.

This clone was observed a single time. The chain combines TRBV5-1 with TRBJ2-1, with 11 bases that match TRBD2. The CDR3 is 16 amino acids. The J segment lost 4 bases and the V segment lost 4 bases, leaving 7 bases of the junction unmatched. In germline, CDR1 is SGHRS, CDR2 YFSETQ. The CDR3: CASSLALAGGYNEQFF. The CDR3 bases are TGCGCCAGCAGCCTAGCCCTAGCGGGGGGATACAATGAGCAGTTCTTC.

The chain couples TRBV2 to TRBJ2-1, with TRBD1 identical over 12 bases. The CDR3 totals 15 residues. The germline gives CDR1 SNHLY, CDR2 FYNNEI. Losses at the gene ends were 5 bases for V and 2 bases for J; bases not matched to a gene: 1. CDR3 residues: CASSRDRGPYNEQFF. The CDR3 DNA follows: TGTGCCAGCAGTCGGGACAGGGGGCCCTACAATGAGCAGTTCTTC.

This rearrangement joins TRBV6-1 to TRBJ1-6; 7 positions agree with TRBD1. CDR3 length: 16 amino acids. Germline-derived CDR1 and CDR2 are MNHNS and SASEGT. The trim removed 4 bases at V and 7 bases at J, leaving 10 bases unmatched. CDR3 loop: CASSGGRGTANSPLHF. As DNA, the CDR3 is TGTGCCAGCAGTGGGGGGAGAGGGACAGCGAATTCACCCCTCCACTTT.

The rearrangement links TRBV14 to TRBJ1-4; possibly TRBD1 for D (5 bases). The germline V and J ends were trimmed by 0 bases and 3 bases, with 14 bases remaining between them. The CDR3 spans 17 residues. Germline CDR1 reads SGHDN; CDR2 reads FVKESK. In DNA, the CDR3 is TGTGCCAGCAGCCAAGACACAGGAAGGGGTCCTAATGAAAAACTGTTTTTT. This sequence encodes CASSQDTGRGPNEKLFF.

This clone came up once. This chain joins TRBV5-6 and TRBJ2-1; D may be TRBD1 (5 bases). Germline CDR1 reads SGHDT; CDR2 reads YYEEEE. The CDR3 consists of 16 residues. V lost 0 bases, J lost 8 bases, and 18 bases lay in between. The CDR3 region is CASSLVDLARADEQFF. The DNA of the CDR3 is TGTGCCAGCAGCTTGGTCGATTTGGCCAGGGCGGATGAGCAGTTCTTC.

This clone has only one observation. The chain is built from TRBV9 and TRBJ2-2, with D perhaps TRBD2 (7 bases). Trimming took 0 bases from V and 6 from J, leaving 15 bases between them. Germline V gene lookup returns CDR1 SGDLS and CDR2 YYNGEE. The CDR3 loop spans 16 amino acids. As DNA, the CDR3 is TGTGCCAGCAGCGTAGAGGGGGAGGGAGTTTCCGGGGAGCTGTTTTTT. Encoded protein: CASSVEGEGVSGELFF. The full variable domain, completed using reference TRBV9 and TRBJ2-2, is DSGVTQTPKHLITATGQRVTLRCSPRSGDLSVYWYQQSLDQGLQFLIQYYNGEERAKGNILERFSAQQFPDLHSELNLSSLELGDSALYFCASSVEGEGVSGELFFGEGSRLTVL.

The V call is TRBV2, the J call TRBJ1-2; a weak D match, TRBD1 (5 bases). The CDR3 contains 13 residues. Germline V gene data show CDR1 as SNHLY and CDR2 as FYNNEI. The ends were cut back, 11 bases at V and 0 bases at J, with 13 bases in the middle. Here the CDR3 DNA reads TGTGCCTGCCGGGGGGGAGCTAACTATGGCTACACCTTC. Its protein product is CACRGGANYGYTF.

The table lists this clone with a count of one. The rearrangement joins TRBV5-1 to TRBJ1-2, with 9 bases aligning to TRBD1. Germline V lookup: CDR1 SGHRS, CDR2 YFSETQ. The CDR3 is made up of 16 amino acids. Unmatched junction bases numbered 9, after V lost 4 bases and J lost 2 bases. CDR3 amino acids: CASSRDRVELNYGYTF. CDR3 bases: TGCGCCAGCAGCCGGGACAGGGTCGAGCTGAACTATGGCTACACCTTC. The full variable domain, completed using reference TRBV5-1 and TRBJ1-2, is KAGVTQTPRYLIKTRGQQVTLSCSPISGHRSVSWYQQTPGQGLQFLFEYFSETQRNKGNFPGRFSGRQFSNSRSEMNVSTLELGDSALYLCASSRDRVELNYGYTFGSGTRLTVV.

The chain uses TRBV14 and TRBJ1-2, with 8 bases identical to TRBD1. Germline lookup yields CDR1 SGHDN and CDR2 FVKESK. The length of the CDR3 is 13 residues. The V gene end was trimmed by 2 bases and the J gene end by 8 bases; junction bases not matched to a gene: 4. The CDR3 here is CASSQTGTGGYTF. The CDR3 DNA reads as TGTGCCAGCAGCCAAACTGGGACAGGCGGCTACACCTTC.

The genes are TRBV6-6 and TRBJ2-5; tentative D call: TRBD2 (6 bases). The germline V and J ends were trimmed by 5 bases and 2 bases, with 15 bases remaining between them. Germline assignment: CDR1 MNHNY and CDR2 SVGAGI (reference sequence). This CDR3 region has 15 residues. For the CDR3, the DNA is TGTGCCAGCAGTCGCTTCGGAGGGTTTCAAGAGACCCAGTACTTC. It specifies CASSRFGGFQETQYF.

This clone was found once. The CDR3 reads CASSAGTVSYEQYV. As DNA, the CDR3 is TGTGCCAGCAGTGCCGGGACAGTTTCCTACGAGCAGTACGTC. The chain carries TRBV28 and TRBJ2-7; TRBD1 agrees at 7 bases. The CDR3 loop spans 14 amino acids. V was pared by 5 bases and J by 1 base, with 5 bases of the junction left unmatched. The germline gives CDR1 MDHEN, CDR2 SYDVKM.

V and J are TRBV20-1 and TRBJ1-1; D gene ambiguous. V gave up 5 bases and J gave up 1 base, with 5 bases separating them. The length of the CDR3 is 11 residues. Germline CDR1 is DFQATT and CDR2 is SNEGSKA (reference sequence). The CDR3 region is CSAEQNTEAFF. In DNA form, the CDR3 reads TGCAGTGCTGAGCAGAACACTGAAGCTTTCTTT.

V usage is TRBV28 and J usage is TRBJ1-6; D is possibly TRBD1 (5 bases). CDR3 size: 14 residues. Trimming took 5 bases from V and 7 from J, leaving 12 bases between them. Germline CDR1 MDHEN, CDR2 SYDVKM. The DNA of the CDR3 is TGTGCCAGCAGTCCCTGGGACTTGAATTCACCCCTCCACTTT. Translating it yields CASSPWDLNSPLHF.

This clone has a single count. The chain couples TRBV5-1 to TRBJ2-1, with 7 bases matching TRBD1. CDR1 and CDR2 from the germline V gene are SGHRS and YFSETQ. V shed 5 bases, J shed 6 bases, and the junction held 5 bases outside the gene matches. The CDR3 consists of 13 residues. CDR3 nucleotide sequence: TGCGCCAGCAGAGCACAGGGGCCCAATGAGCAGTTCTTC. Encoded protein: CASRAQGPNEQFF.

This chain uses TRBV18 with TRBJ2-5, with TRBD2 as a possible D gene (6 bases). Trimming removed 7 bases at V and 5 bases at J, with 14 bases between. CDR3 length: 13 residues. Germline V gene sequence: CDR1 KGHSH, CDR2 LQKENI. CDR3 sequence reads: CASCSGLGETQYF. The DNA of the CDR3 is TGTGCCAGCTGTAGCGGACTGGGGGAGACCCAGTACTTC. The full variable domain, its missing parts supplied by reference TRBV18 and TRBJ2-5, is NAGVMQNPRHLVRRRGQEARLRCSPMKGHSHVYWYRQLPEEGLKFMVYLQKENIIDESGMPKERFSAEFPKEGPSILRIQQVVRGDSAAYFCASCSGLGETQYFGPGTRLLVL.

The rearrangement joins TRBV4-3 to TRBJ2-4; unclear D gene. This CDR3 has 15 amino acids. Germline loops: CDR1 LGHNA, CDR2 YSLEER. Trimming shortened V by 1 base and J by 3 bases, and 10 bases separated the two germline ends. CDR3 bases: TGCGCCAGCAGCCAAGCGAGGAGTAGCAAAAACATTCAGTACTTC. This sequence encodes CASSQARSSKNIQYF.

This clone was detected once. This chain joins TRBV15 and TRBJ1-2; 8 bases map to TRBD1. In germline, CDR1 is LNHNV, CDR2 YYDKDF (reference sequence). This CDR3 has 14 residues. Trimming removed 8 bases from V and 7 bases from J; junction bases left unmatched: 12. CDR3 region: CATGGGRGLSGYTF. The CDR3 DNA sequence: TGTGCCACCGGGGGAGGCAGGGGGCTCTCTGGCTACACCTTC.

J is TRBJ1-4 and V is TRBV18; 8 positions agree with TRBD1. This CDR3 contains 15 residues. Germline V lookup: CDR1 KGHSH, CDR2 LQKENI. Trimming removed 4 bases from V and 4 bases from J; junction bases left unmatched: 5. CDR3 sequence: CASSLQGQVNEKLFF. The CDR3 DNA follows: TGTGCCAGCTCACTCCAGGGACAGGTTAATGAAAAACTGTTTTTT.

This clone has more than one count but fewer than ten. The chain uses TRBV7-3 and TRBJ2-2; no firm D call. The CDR3 length is 13 residues. Trimming shortened V by 5 bases and J by 2 bases, and 6 bases separated the two germline ends. CDR1 and CDR2 from the germline V gene are SGHTA and FQGTGA. The CDR3 loop is CASSIQNTGELFF. The CDR3 DNA reads TGTGCCAGCAGCATCCAAAACACCGGGGAGCTGTTTTTT.

The rearrangement links TRBV7-3 to TRBJ2-2, with D possibly matching TRBD1 (5 bases). CDR3 length equals 16 residues. Trimming took off 3 bases at V and 2 bases at J, with 13 bases between the two ends. Germline V CDR1 and CDR2: SGHTA, FQGTGA. The CDR3 spells CASSLTRDSNTGELFF. Here the CDR3 DNA reads TGTGCCAGCAGCTTGACCAGGGATTCTAACACCGGGGAGCTGTTTTTT. Looking up the rest from reference TRBV7-3 and TRBJ2-2 gives the full variable domain: GAGVSQTPSNKVTEKGKYVELRCDPISGHTALYWYRQSLGQGPEFLIYFQGTGAADDSGLPNDRFFAVRPEGSVSTLKIQRTERGDSAVYLCASSLTRDSNTGELFFGEGSRLTVL.